This T cell receptor beta chain was sequenced for a study of T-cell memory formation after mild COVID-19. One entry per CDR3 protein, called by TCRdb with MiXCR from the 5' RACE reads. The table has roughly 550,000 distinct CDR3 sequences, over 20% seen once. The CDR3 loop spans 15 amino acids. J lost 6 bases, V lost 4 bases, and 8 bases had no gene match. Germline values: CDR1 MRHNA, CDR2 SNTAGT. Findings of the study overall: Contracting clones from day 15 to 85 had balanced CD4/CD8; later expanders favoured CD4+.

This clonotype was picked up a small number of times. Its antigen is undetermined. The clonotype was recovered from an adult woman who had mild COVID-19 (a few samples of this study predate the infection). Cell type and time point are not known. Sequenced input: PBMCs or a T cell subset sorted from them (not recorded which). This chain joins TRBV6-4 and TRBJ2-2, with 7 bases that match TRBD2. The CDR3 nucleotides read TGTGCCAGCAGTGTTGAGGGAGGGACCTCCGGGGAGCTGTTTTTT. This translates into CASSVEGGTSGELFF.